A single sample is the source of the 10 T cell receptor beta chains below, sequenced in a study of shared clonotypes between healthy human individuals. Clones were read by immunoSEQ multiplex PCR, and TCRdb kept only the in-frame ones, dropping some. The sample includes 1.5 million to 2.5 million clones, approximately 94% seen only once; the top ten take around 1.2%. Naive CD8 isolation took CD45RO-negative cells positively selected for CCR7 and excluded terminally differentiated effector memory CD45RA+ cells. Sequenced sample: naive CD8+ T cells sorted from blood. These receptors all stem from a man younger than 35 in good health.

The chain is built from TRBV6-5 and TRBJ2-5; D tentatively reads TRBD1 or TRBD2 (5 bases each). The J call may be faulty, since TRBJ2-7 better matches the DNA end. CDR1 is MNHEY and CDR2 is SVGAGI in the germline V gene. The CDR3 extends over 13 amino acids. This chain's CDR3 is CASSLGRSYEQYF. The CDR3, as DNA: TGTGCCAGCAGTTTGGGACGGTCCTACGAGCAGTACTTC.

This clone was recorded only once. The chain is built from TRBV28 and TRBJ2-1; 8 bases map to TRBD1. CDR1 is MDHEN and CDR2 is SYDVKM in the germline V gene. This CDR3 has 14 residues. The J segment lost 8 bases and the V segment lost 1 base, leaving 4 bases of the junction unmatched. The CDR3 DNA follows: TGTGCCAGCAGTTTATCACAGGGGGGTTATGAGCAGTTCTTC. It translates to CASSLSQGGYEQFF.

This chain joins TRBV5-4 and TRBJ2-7; D is possibly TRBD2 (6 bases). Between the trimmed V and J ends, which lost 0 bases and 1 base, there was a span of 11 bases. From germline, CDR1 is SGHNT and CDR2 YYREEE (reference sequence). The CDR3 covers 15 residues. The CDR3 DNA reads TGTGCCAGCAGCTTGGCGGCGGGACCTTCCTACGAGCAGTACTTC. Translated, it gives CASSLAAGPSYEQYF.

The chain recombines TRBV6-1 with TRBJ1-5; no firm D call. Between the trimmed V and J ends, which lost 4 bases and 3 bases, there was a span of 4 bases. The CDR3 sequence is 12 residues long. CDR1 is MNHNS, CDR2 SASEGT, per germline. CDR3 DNA: TGTGCCAGCAGTGGGCACAATCAGCCCCAGCATTTT. Translated, it gives CASSGHNQPQHF.

This clone was observed once. The rearrangement joins TRBV7-6 to TRBJ2-7; the match to TRBD2 covers 11 bases. This CDR3 is 13 amino acids long. V shed 5 bases, J shed 6 bases, and the junction held 3 bases outside the gene matches. The germline CDR1 and CDR2 sequences are SGHVS and FNYEAQ. CDR3 residues: CASSPGTSGEQYF. As DNA, the CDR3 is TGTGCCAGCAGCCCTGGGACTAGCGGCGAGCAGTACTTC.

V usage is TRBV11-3 and J usage is TRBJ2-5; TRBD2 aligns across 10 bases. The germline V gene encodes CDR1 SGHNT and CDR2 YENEEA. The ends lost 4 bases at V and 5 bases at J; junction bases unmatched: 7. The CDR3 extends over 15 amino acids. The DNA for the CDR3 is TGTGCCAGCAGCTCCAGGGGTAGCGGGAGGGAGACCCAGTACTTC. This gives the protein CASSSRGSGRETQYF.

This clone occurred once. Here the CDR3 DNA reads TGTGCCAGCAGATATACTAGCGGGGGGGCCGGGTACGAGCAGTACTTC. The encoded protein is CASRYTSGGAGYEQYF. This chain connects TRBV28 to TRBJ2-7; 13 nucleotides match TRBD2. The CDR3 consists of 16 residues. In germline, CDR1 is MDHEN, CDR2 SYDVKM. The junction had 9 bases not matched to a gene; V was cut back by 6 bases and J by 4 bases.

The V call is TRBV5-1, the J call TRBJ2-6; TRBD1 matches at 9 bases. This CDR3 has 18 residues. Per the germline V gene, CDR1 is SGHRS and CDR2 is YFSETQ. V was pared by 4 bases and J by 0 bases, with 8 bases of the junction left unmatched. The CDR3 DNA sequence: TGCGCCAGCAGCGTGTACAGGGGGCCCGTCTCTGGGGCCAACGTCCTGACTTTC. This encodes CASSVYRGPVSGANVLTF.

This chain connects TRBV5-8 to TRBJ1-1; D not resolved. CDR1 SGHTS and CDR2 YDEGEE come from the germline V gene. Trimming cost V 1 base and J 8 bases, with 6 bases left between them. The CDR3 contains 11 residues. CDR3 sequence: CASSLNVEAFF. Written as DNA, the CDR3 is TGTGCCAGCAGCTTGAACGTAGAAGCTTTCTTT.

J is TRBJ2-1 and V is TRBV25-1; 12 bases match TRBD1. There are 15 residues in the CDR3. Germline assignment: CDR1 MGHDK and CDR2 SYGVNS. The trim removed 7 bases at V and 8 bases at J, leaving 9 bases unmatched. CDR3 DNA: TGTGCCAGCAATGAGGGACAGGGGGCGCCCGATGAGCAGTTCTTC. It codes for CASNEGQGAPDEQFF.